This record concerns one T cell receptor beta chain sequence. These data are taken from a study of patients and donors after allogeneic stem cell transplantation. TCRdb itself ran the RT-PCR reads through MiXCR, one entry per CDR3 protein. This sample has approximately 200,000 distinct CDR3 sequences, with over 30% found just once. The CDR3 extends over 14 amino acids. After removal of 5 bases from V and 8 bases from J, the junction contained 11 bases not matched to a gene. Sequenced input: blood, either unsorted or a sorted T cell fraction (not recorded which). The clonotype comes from a human donor who was either an allogeneic HSCT recipient or a stem cell or donor lymphocyte infusion donor (not recorded which). It is not recorded whose cells these are; they may come from a transplant donor. The chain links TRBV12-3 or TRBV12-4 to TRBJ1-1; 7 nucleotides match TRBD1. In nucleotides, the CDR3 is TGTGCCAGCAGTCCAGGGACAGTCGCCAGCGAAGCTTTCTTT. Translation gives CASSPGTVASEAFF.